The source of this T cell receptor (beta chain) is a study of post-analysis software for immune sequencing data. Study-level findings and limits: F measure clustering grouped samples strongly by preparation batch.

TCR beta cDNA libraries had unique molecular identifiers. Each CDR3 protein gets one entry after TCRdb re-called the PCR reads with MiXCR. This sample has around 260,000 distinct CDR3 sequences, with 35% to 40% found just once. There are a few counts of this clonotype. As yet, its antigen is unknown. This may come from a read error, since a much larger clone is one base off. Source material: blood. This clonotype was sampled from a girl aged 10-17 years with multiple sclerosis.

Here the CDR3 DNA reads TGTACCAGCAGTTTCCCCCCGGACAGCTCTAACTATGGCTACACCTTC. Protein: CTSSFPPDSSNYGYTF. The rearrangement joins TRBV28 to TRBJ1-2; tentatively, D is TRBD1 (6 bases). Germline CDR1 is MDHEN and CDR2 is SYDVKM. CDR3 length: 16 residues.